This passage covers 22 T cell receptor beta chains from one sample sequenced in a study of cytomegalovirus exposure and HLA in healthy donors. This PCR relied on a set of 60 Vbeta primers and 13 Jbeta primers. Assay used: immunoSEQ multiplex PCR; TCRdb lists only in-frame clones, some missing. The table records 150,000 to 200,000 clones, more than 70% of them present only once. Sequences were obtained from PBMCs. The source of these receptors is a woman between 40 and 55 years old in good health and CMV-seronegative.

V is TRBV25-1 and J is TRBJ2-2; 12 nucleotides agree with TRBD2. V trimming: 4 bases; J trimming: 3 bases; junction bases outside the gene matches: 9. This CDR3 has 18 amino acids. Germline V gene data show CDR1 as MGHDK and CDR2 as SYGVNS. This CDR3 reads CASSVPTSGRTYTGELFF. CDR3 sequence (DNA): TGTGCCAGCAGTGTACCGACTAGCGGGAGAACCTACACCGGGGAGCTGTTTTTT.

The rearrangement links TRBV14 to TRBJ2-1; no definite D call. Trimming stripped 3 bases from V and 3 bases from J, with 9 bases between. The germline gives CDR1 SGHDN, CDR2 FVKESK. The length of the CDR3 is 14 residues. CDR3 coding DNA: TGTGCCAGCAGCCATTCCCAGGACTACAATGAGCAGTTCTTC. Translated: CASSHSQDYNEQFF.

The rearrangement links TRBV19 to TRBJ1-1; D is possibly TRBD1 (5 bases). The CDR3 contains 13 residues. The V end lost 5 bases, the J end lost 7 bases, and 14 bases lay between the germline ends. Germline values: CDR1 LNHDA, CDR2 SQIVND (reference sequence). In DNA form, the CDR3 reads TGTGCCAGTAGTGCGGGACGGGGCCTTGAAGCTTTCTTT. Translated, it gives CASSAGRGLEAFF.

The table lists this clone with a few counts. The chain uses TRBV4-2 and TRBJ2-1; 7 bases agree with TRBD2. V lost 0 bases to trimming and J lost 8 bases; unmatched junction nucleotides: 4. This CDR3 contains 14 residues. In germline, CDR1 is LGHNA, CDR2 YNFKEQ. CDR3: CASSQDRGGDEQFF. In DNA form, the CDR3 reads TGTGCCAGCAGCCAAGATAGGGGAGGGGATGAGCAGTTCTTC.

The V and J genes are TRBV7-9 and TRBJ2-7; 9 bases map to TRBD2. With 1 base clipped from V and 1 base from J, the junction kept 2 bases outside the gene matches. There are 15 residues in the CDR3. Germline values: CDR1 SEHNR, CDR2 FQNEAQ (reference sequence). The CDR3 DNA sequence: TGTGCCAGCAGCTTAGGCGCGGGAGGGTCCTACGAGCAGTACTTC. It encodes CASSLGAGGSYEQYF. Based on the CDR3 plus reference TRBV7-9 and TRBJ2-7, the full variable domain is DTGVSQNPRHKITKRGQNVTFRCDPISEHNRLYWYRQTLGQGPEFLTYFQNEAQLEKSRLLSDRFSAERPKGSFSTLEIQRTEQGDSAMYLCASSLGAGGSYEQYFGPGTRLTVT.

V usage is TRBV11-3 and J usage is TRBJ2-1, with TRBD2 as a possible D gene (6 bases). This CDR3 contains 17 residues. Germline V gives CDR1 SGHNT, CDR2 YENEEA. The V gene lost 4 bases and the J gene lost 0 bases, with 16 bases spanning the gap. The CDR3 coding sequence is TGTGCCAGCAGCTCTCGGGCTAGCGAGAGCTCCTACAATGAGCAGTTCTTC. This translates into CASSSRASESSYNEQFF.

The V and J genes are TRBV5-1 and TRBJ2-1; 12 bases line up with TRBD2. Germline V gene sequence: CDR1 SGHRS, CDR2 YFSETQ. This CDR3 region has 16 residues. V dropped 3 bases and J dropped 1; count of bases not matched to a gene: 2. The CDR3 protein is CASSWTSGVSYNEQFF. The CDR3 nucleotides are TGCGCCAGCAGCTGGACTAGCGGGGTATCCTACAATGAGCAGTTCTTC. Together with reference TRBV5-1 and TRBJ2-1, the CDR3 gives the full variable domain: KAGVTQTPRYLIKTRGQQVTLSCSPISGHRSVSWYQQTPGQGLQFLFEYFSETQRNKGNFPGRFSGRQFSNSRSEMNVSTLELGDSALYLCASSWTSGVSYNEQFFGPGTRLTVL.

The CDR3 region is CASSPDSNTGELFF. DNA of the CDR3: TGCGCCAGCAGCCCGGACAGTAACACCGGGGAGCTGTTTTTT. The rearrangement uses TRBV5-1 and TRBJ2-2; the D gene is possibly TRBD1 (6 bases). Trimming cost V 4 bases and J 2 bases, with 9 bases left between them. The CDR3 consists of 14 residues. Germline V gene sequence: CDR1 SGHRS, CDR2 YFSETQ.

J is TRBJ1-5 and V is TRBV19, with TRBD1 matching over 7 bases. The CDR3 has 17 amino acids. The trim removed 6 bases at V and 2 bases at J, leaving 13 bases unmatched. Germline values: CDR1 LNHDA, CDR2 SQIVND (reference sequence). CDR3: CASSSSHPQGRNQPQHF. The DNA of the CDR3 is TGTGCCAGTAGCTCGAGCCACCCACAGGGGCGCAATCAGCCCCAGCATTTT.

The chain joins TRBV25-1 to TRBJ2-2; 9 bases map to TRBD2. After removal of 8 bases from V and 1 base from J, the junction contained 11 bases not matched to a gene. This CDR3 spans 17 amino acids. CDR1 is MGHDK and CDR2 is SYGVNS in the germline V gene. This CDR3 reads CASSPGGRALNTGELFF. For the CDR3, the DNA is TGTGCCAGCTCCCCTGGCGGGAGGGCTTTGAACACCGGGGAGCTGTTTTTT. The entire variable domain, with the rest obtained from reference TRBV25-1 and TRBJ2-2, is as follows: EADIYQTPRYLVIGTGKKITLECSQTMGHDKMYWYQQDPGMELHLIHYSYGVNSTEKGDLSSESTVSRIRTEHFPLTLESARPSHTSQYLCASSPGGRALNTGELFFGEGSRLTVL.

The chain is built from TRBV21-1 and TRBJ2-1; the table's D call TRBD1 went unverified against the DNA. TRBV21-1 is a pseudogene locus. The CDR3 is 16 residues long. CDR3 nucleotide sequence: TGTGCCAGCAGCTCCCTACAGGGGAGCTCCTACAATGAGCAGTTCTTC. It translates to CASSSLQGSSYNEQFF.

V usage is TRBV4-3 and J usage is TRBJ2-7, with TRBD2 identical over 12 bases. The CDR3 is 17 amino acids. Germline-derived CDR1 and CDR2 are LGHNA and YSLEER. J lost 5 bases, V lost 2 bases, and 10 bases had no gene match. The CDR3 DNA reads as TGCGCCAGCAGCCAAACGCGACTAGCGGGAGTCATAGACGAGCAGTACGTC. This translates into CASSQTRLAGVIDEQYV.

V and J are TRBV7-2 and TRBJ1-6, with 9 bases aligning to TRBD1. Germline-derived CDR1 and CDR2 are SGHTA and FQGNSA. The CDR3 covers 17 residues. The trim removed 3 bases at V and 2 bases at J, leaving 5 bases unmatched. The chain's CDR3 is CASSLGQGFTYNSPLHF. Here the CDR3 DNA reads TGTGCCAGCAGCTTGGGACAGGGTTTCACCTATAATTCACCCCTCCACTTT.

This chain links TRBV18 with TRBJ1-2, with 7 positions matching TRBD1. Germline V lookup: CDR1 KGHSH, CDR2 LQKENI. The junction had 10 bases not matched to a gene; V was cut back by 6 bases and J by 6 bases. CDR3 size: 14 residues. The DNA of the CDR3 is TGTGCCAGCTCCCCAGACACAGGGGCGGATGGCTACACCTTC. This gives the protein CASSPDTGADGYTF.

A single count supports this clone. V gene TRBV7-2 combines with J gene TRBJ1-2; D is ambiguous. This CDR3 is 11 amino acids long. Trimming removed 10 bases at V and 0 bases at J, with 6 bases between. In germline, CDR1 is SGHTA, CDR2 FQGNSA. For the CDR3, the DNA is TGTGCCACCGGGGCTAACTATGGCTACACCTTC. It codes for CATGANYGYTF.

The chain links TRBV19 to TRBJ1-2; 8 bases are a match to TRBD1. The CDR3 totals 16 residues. Germline CDR1 reads LNHDA; CDR2 reads SQIVND (reference sequence). The V gene end was trimmed by 5 bases and the J gene end by 4 bases; junction bases not matched to a gene: 12. CDR3 loop: CASSSSRQGRGYGYTF. CDR3 nucleotide sequence: TGTGCCAGTAGTTCCTCAAGACAGGGGAGAGGCTATGGCTACACCTTC.

The gene calls are TRBV2 and TRBJ1-2; D is ambiguous. There are 13 residues in the CDR3. V was shortened by 1 base and J by 2 bases, with 5 bases between the two germline ends. Germline values: CDR1 SNHLY, CDR2 FYNNEI. The CDR3 DNA sequence: TGTGCCAGCAGTGAAGAAGCGAACTATGGCTACACCTTC. This sequence encodes CASSEEANYGYTF.

This clone was seen only once. The chain couples TRBV9 to TRBJ2-3, with 9 bases identical to TRBD2. Germline values: CDR1 SGDLS, CDR2 YYNGEE. The trim removed 4 bases at V and 2 bases at J, leaving 11 bases unmatched. This CDR3 contains 17 residues. The CDR3: CASSRTARLAATDTQYF. The DNA for the CDR3 is TGTGCCAGCAGCCGGACCGCCAGACTAGCGGCCACAGATACGCAGTATTTT.

The chain recombines TRBV7-9 with TRBJ2-7; 10 positions match TRBD1. J was trimmed by 4 bases and V by 5 bases; bases with no gene match: 8. Germline values: CDR1 SEHNR, CDR2 FQNEAQ (reference sequence). This CDR3 is built from 15 residues. The CDR3 region has the DNA TGTGCCAGCAGCCAACCAGACAGGGGGCGGTACGAGCAGTACTTC. Amino acid sequence: CASSQPDRGRYEQYF. The full variable domain, with the rest looked up from reference TRBV7-9 and TRBJ2-7, is DTGVSQNPRHKITKRGQNVTFRCDPISEHNRLYWYRQTLGQGPEFLTYFQNEAQLEKSRLLSDRFSAERPKGSFSTLEIQRTEQGDSAMYLCASSQPDRGRYEQYFGPGTRLTVT.

The rearrangement joins TRBV30 to TRBJ2-1; a weak D match, TRBD1 (6 bases). This CDR3 has 15 amino acids. The germline CDR1 and CDR2 sequences are GTSNPN and SVGIG (reference sequence). V gave up 4 bases and J gave up 3 bases, with 16 bases separating them. DNA of the CDR3: TGTGCCTGGACCCTAGGGGGTGGAATCTACAATGAGCAGTTCTTC. It is translated as CAWTLGGGIYNEQFF.

This chain joins TRBV14 and TRBJ2-1; 14 bases are a match to TRBD2. J lost 7 bases, V lost 4 bases, and 9 bases had no gene match. The CDR3 is made up of 17 amino acids. Per the germline V gene, CDR1 is SGHDN and CDR2 is FVKESK. Written as DNA, the CDR3 is TGTGCCAGCAGCCGACTAGCGGGAGGGCCTTTCGCGAATGAGCAGTTCTTC. This codes for CASSRLAGGPFANEQFF.

Only one count was recorded for this clone. The rearrangement joins TRBV15 to TRBJ2-1, with 8 positions matching TRBD2. Germline V gene data show CDR1 as LNHNV and CDR2 as YYDKDF (reference sequence). There are 15 residues in the CDR3. The junction had 2 bases not matched to a gene; V was cut back by 3 bases and J by 1 base. The CDR3 DNA follows: TGTGCCACCAGCAGGACTAGCGTTTCCTACAATGAGCAGTTCTTC. As protein: CATSRTSVSYNEQFF.